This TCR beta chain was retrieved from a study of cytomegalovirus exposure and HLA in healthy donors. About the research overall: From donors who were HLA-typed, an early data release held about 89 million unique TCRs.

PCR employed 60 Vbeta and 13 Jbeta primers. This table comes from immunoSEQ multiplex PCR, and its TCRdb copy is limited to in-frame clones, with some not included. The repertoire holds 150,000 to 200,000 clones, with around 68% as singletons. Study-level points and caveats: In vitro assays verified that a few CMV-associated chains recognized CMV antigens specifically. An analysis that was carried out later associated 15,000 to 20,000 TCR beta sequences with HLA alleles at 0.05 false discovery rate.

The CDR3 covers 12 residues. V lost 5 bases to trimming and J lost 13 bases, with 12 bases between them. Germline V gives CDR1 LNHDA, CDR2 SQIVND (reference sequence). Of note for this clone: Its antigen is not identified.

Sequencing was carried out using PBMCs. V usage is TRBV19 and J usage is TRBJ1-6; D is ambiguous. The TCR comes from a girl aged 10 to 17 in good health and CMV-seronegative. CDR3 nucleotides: TGTGCCAGTAGTCCCTTGGGAGTTCCCCTCCACTTT. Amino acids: CASSPLGVPLHF.